A single sample gave rise to the 15 T cell receptor beta chains below, sequenced in a study of response to subunit inactivated influenza vaccine listed by TCRdb under 2018. The library was made by RT-PCR. These reads were obtained on an Illumina HiSeq 2500. The raw public data were reprocessed by TCRdb itself: fastp quality trimming at Q25, MiXCR clonotype calling, in-frame beta chains only. Under each unique CDR3 protein, matching rows form one entry showing the most common genes and DNA. For this sample the table gives a few hundred thousand distinct CDR3 sequences, of which around 7.7% were detected only once. Over 10% of the sample is taken by the ten largest. The material was PBMCs from blood, obtained 23 months after vaccination. The receptors originated from a man aged 45-69 years who received an inactivated influenza vaccine. Donor details come from another sample of the same person, matched by shared clones.

This chain joins TRBV12-3 or TRBV12-4 and TRBJ2-2, with D maybe TRBD1 (6 bases). The CDR3 runs to 15 residues. The germline V and J ends were trimmed by 5 bases and 6 bases, with 16 bases remaining between them. Here the CDR3 reads CASSPLQGLAGELFF. The CDR3 coding sequence is TGTGCCAGCAGTCCATTACAGGGATTAGCCGGGGAGCTGTTTTTT.

This chain joins TRBV7-2 and TRBJ2-2; 8 positions agree with TRBD1. CDR3 length: 17 amino acids. V lost 5 bases and J lost 5; bases outside the gene matches: 13. In germline, CDR1 is SGHTA, CDR2 FQGNSA. The CDR3 DNA sequence: TGTGCCAGCAGCCCCCAGCCCGGACAGGGTAGAACCGGGGAGCTGTTTTTT. This gives the protein CASSPQPGQGRTGELFF.

This clonotype was seen only a few times. The chain combines TRBV12-3 or TRBV12-4 with TRBJ1-2; weak D call: TRBD1 (5 bases). The CDR3 consists of 15 residues. V dropped 2 bases and J dropped 8 bases, with 18 bases sitting between them. CDR3 loop: CASSLLGQGPSGYTF. The DNA of the CDR3 is TGTGCCAGCAGTTTATTGGGTCAGGGCCCATCCGGCTACACCTTC.

This chain links TRBV7-7 with TRBJ2-3, with a weak D call TRBD2 (6 bases). The CDR3 length is 15 residues. The V end was cut by 3 bases, the J end by 2 bases, with 12 bases between. Germline CDR1 reads SSHAT; CDR2 reads FNYEAQ (reference sequence). CDR3: CASSLTGAVTDTQYF. In DNA, the CDR3 is TGTGCCAGCAGCTTGACGGGAGCGGTCACAGATACGCAGTATTTT.

The chain links TRBV4-1 to TRBJ1-1; possibly TRBD1 for D (5 bases). Germline V CDR1 and CDR2: MGHRA, YSYEKL. The germline V and J ends were trimmed by 4 bases and 1 base, with 16 bases remaining between them. The length of the CDR3 is 16 residues. CDR3 sequence reads: CASSRYPQGRNTEAFF. The CDR3 nucleotides are TGCGCCAGCAGCCGATACCCCCAGGGAAGGAACACTGAAGCTTTCTTT.

This clonotype has a handful of counts. The chain is built from TRBV20-1 and TRBJ2-5; 12 bases are a match to TRBD2. Germline loops: CDR1 DFQATT, CDR2 SNEGSKA (reference sequence). J was trimmed by 7 bases and V by 4 bases; bases with no gene match: 10. The CDR3 consists of 15 residues. The CDR3 region is CSATTSGGKEGTQYF. CDR3 in DNA: TGCAGTGCTACAACTAGCGGGGGGAAAGAGGGGACCCAGTACTTC.

This clonotype came up many times. V usage is TRBV5-1 and J usage is TRBJ1-6; 7 nucleotides agree with TRBD1. CDR1 is SGHRS and CDR2 is YFSETQ in the germline V gene. The V and J ends lost 4 bases and 8 bases, in that order; junction bases with no gene match: 9. The CDR3 runs 15 residues. DNA for the CDR3: TGCGCCAGCAGCACCGGACAGGCGGGGTATTCACCCCTCCACTTT. Its protein product is CASSTGQAGYSPLHF.

This clonotype occurred many times. This chain joins TRBV10-3 and TRBJ1-2, with D possibly matching TRBD1 (5 bases). Germline V CDR1 and CDR2: ENHRY, SYGVKD. The length of the CDR3 is 17 residues. V was trimmed by 3 bases and J by 1 base, leaving 18 bases between them. CDR3 nucleotide sequence: TGTGCCATCAGTGATGGGGCCGGCAGCGCGAATAACTATGGCTACACCTTC. Amino acid sequence: CAISDGAGSANNYGYTF.

The V and J genes are TRBV20-1 and TRBJ2-1, with TRBD2 matching 7 bases. CDR1 and CDR2 (germline): DFQATT, SNEGSKA (reference sequence). V was clipped by 5 bases and J by 0 bases; unmatched bases: 4. This CDR3 contains 14 residues. In DNA form, the CDR3 reads TGCAGTGCTGACGGGACTACCTCCTACAATGAGCAGTTCTTC. Its protein product is CSADGTTSYNEQFF.

In this sample, this clonotype turned up a few times. The chain has TRBV11-3 and TRBJ2-2; a weak D match, TRBD1 (6 bases). The CDR3 covers 15 residues. Looked up from germline, CDR1 is SGHNT and CDR2 is YENEEA. Deletions cut 5 bases from V and 1 base from J, with 11 bases between. The CDR3 region is CASSPLGQNTGELFF. CDR3 coding DNA: TGTGCCAGCAGCCCTCTGGGACAGAACACCGGGGAGCTGTTTTTT.

The rearrangement uses TRBV10-3 and TRBJ2-2; TRBD1 aligns across 8 bases. Germline CDR1 is ENHRY and CDR2 is SYGVKD. The trim removed 6 bases at V and 7 bases at J, leaving 7 bases unmatched. The CDR3 covers 14 residues. In DNA form, the CDR3 reads TGTGCCATCAGACCGGGACAGGCGATCGGGGAGCTGTTTTTT. Amino acid sequence: CAIRPGQAIGELFF.

This clonotype was detected only a few times. It may be a read error: a sequence one base away is much more abundant. The chain couples TRBV5-6 to TRBJ2-3; D assignment may be TRBD1 or TRBD2 (6 bases each). This CDR3 region has 13 residues. CDR1 and CDR2 from the germline V gene are SGHDT and YYEEEE. The CDR3 nucleotides read TGTGCCAGCAACCCGGGGGCCATAGATGCGCAGTATTTT. Translated: CASNPGAIDAQYF. Full variable domain (outside the CDR3, taken from reference TRBV5-6 and TRBJ2-3): DAGVTQSPTHLIKTRGQQVTLRCSPKSGHDTVSWYQQALGQGPQFIFQYYEEEERQRGNFPDRFSGHQFPNYSSELNVNALLLGDSALYLCASNPGAIDAQYFGPGTRLTVL.

The CDR3 region has the DNA TGCGCCAGCAGCCAAGATTTGATAGGGGGCCCAGAGACCCAGTACTTC. This sequence encodes CASSQDLIGGPETQYF. The chain carries TRBV4-3 and TRBJ2-5; 7 nucleotides match TRBD1. CDR1 and CDR2 from the germline V gene are LGHNA and YSLEER. This CDR3 is built from 16 residues. J was trimmed by 4 bases and V by 0 bases; bases with no gene match: 8.

This chain connects TRBV12-3 or TRBV12-4 to TRBJ2-7; possible D gene TRBD2, 5 bases. The CDR3 loop spans 15 amino acids. V lost 6 bases, J lost 7 bases, and 22 bases lay in between. The CDR3 DNA reads as TGTGCCAGCAGGCGCCGCACGACTACCTCGGGGGAGCAGTACTTC. Its translation is CASRRRTTTSGEQYF.

J is TRBJ2-1 and V is TRBV5-1, with 8 bases lining up with TRBD1. Germline V CDR1 and CDR2: SGHRS, YFSETQ. V lost 4 bases and J lost 5; bases outside the gene matches: 11. The CDR3 is 16 residues long. The CDR3 nucleotides read TGCGCCAGCAGCCTTAGGCAGGGACAGGCGAACAATGAGCAGTTCTTC. Translated, it gives CASSLRQGQANNEQFF.